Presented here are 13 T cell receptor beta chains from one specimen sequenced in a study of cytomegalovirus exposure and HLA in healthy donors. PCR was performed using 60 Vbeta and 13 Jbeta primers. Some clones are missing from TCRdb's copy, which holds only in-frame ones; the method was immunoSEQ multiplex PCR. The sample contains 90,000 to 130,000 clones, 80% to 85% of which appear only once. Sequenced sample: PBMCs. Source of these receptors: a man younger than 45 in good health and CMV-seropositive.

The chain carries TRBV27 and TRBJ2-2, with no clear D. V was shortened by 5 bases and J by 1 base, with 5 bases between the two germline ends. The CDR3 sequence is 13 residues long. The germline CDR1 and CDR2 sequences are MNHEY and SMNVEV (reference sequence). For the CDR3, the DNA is TGTGCCAGCAGTGTGAGGAACACCGGGGAGCTGTTTTTT. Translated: CASSVRNTGELFF.

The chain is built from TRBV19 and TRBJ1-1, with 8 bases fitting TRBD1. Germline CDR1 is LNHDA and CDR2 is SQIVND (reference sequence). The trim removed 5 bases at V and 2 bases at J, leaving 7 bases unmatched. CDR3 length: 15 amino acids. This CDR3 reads CASSPRTGRNTEAFF. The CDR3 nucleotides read TGTGCCAGTAGTCCTCGGACAGGGCGAAACACTGAAGCTTTCTTT.

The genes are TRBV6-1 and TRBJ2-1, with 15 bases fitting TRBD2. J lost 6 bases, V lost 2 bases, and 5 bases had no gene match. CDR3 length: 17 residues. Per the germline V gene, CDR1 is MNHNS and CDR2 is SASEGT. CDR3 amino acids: CASSEKGGLAGGNEQFF. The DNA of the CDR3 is TGTGCCAGCAGTGAAAAAGGGGGACTAGCGGGAGGCAATGAGCAGTTCTTC.

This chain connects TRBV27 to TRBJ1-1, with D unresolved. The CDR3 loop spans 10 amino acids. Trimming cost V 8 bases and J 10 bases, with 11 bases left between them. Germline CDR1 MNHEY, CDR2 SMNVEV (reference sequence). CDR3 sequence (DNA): TGTGCCAGCGGATGGGAGGGAGCTTTCTTT. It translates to CASGWEGAFF.

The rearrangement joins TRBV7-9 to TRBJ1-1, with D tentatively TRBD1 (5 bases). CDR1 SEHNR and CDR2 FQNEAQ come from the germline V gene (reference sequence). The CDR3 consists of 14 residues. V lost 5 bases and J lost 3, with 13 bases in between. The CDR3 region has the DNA TGTGCCAGCAGCCCCCCTGGGACTCACACTGAAGCTTTCTTT. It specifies CASSPPGTHTEAFF.

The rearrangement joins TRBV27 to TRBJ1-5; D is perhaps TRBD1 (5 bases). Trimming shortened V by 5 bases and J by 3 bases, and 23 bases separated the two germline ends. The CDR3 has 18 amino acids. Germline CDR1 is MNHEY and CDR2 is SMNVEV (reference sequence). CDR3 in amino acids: CASSTHSAGQGYNQPQHF. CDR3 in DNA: TGTGCCAGCAGTACTCATTCCGCGGGGCAGGGTTACAATCAGCCCCAGCATTTT.

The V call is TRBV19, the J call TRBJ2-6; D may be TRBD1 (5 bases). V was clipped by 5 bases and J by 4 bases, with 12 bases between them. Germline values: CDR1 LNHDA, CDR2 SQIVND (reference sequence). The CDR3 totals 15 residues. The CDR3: CASSAYRTGANVLTF. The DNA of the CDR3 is TGTGCCAGTAGTGCCTACAGGACCGGGGCCAACGTCCTGACTTTC.

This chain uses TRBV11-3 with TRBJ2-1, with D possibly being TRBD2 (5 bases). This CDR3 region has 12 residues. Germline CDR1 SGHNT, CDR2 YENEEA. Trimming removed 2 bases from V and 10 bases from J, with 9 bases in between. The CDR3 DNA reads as TGTGCCAGCAGCTTACGGGGTAGAGAGCAGTTCTTC. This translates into CASSLRGREQFF.

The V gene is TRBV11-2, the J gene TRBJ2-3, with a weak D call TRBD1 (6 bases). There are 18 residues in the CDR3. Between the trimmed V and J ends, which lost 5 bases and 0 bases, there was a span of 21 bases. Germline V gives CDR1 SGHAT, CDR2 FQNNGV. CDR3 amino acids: CASSTHPGHRSSTDTQYF. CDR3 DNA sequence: TGTGCCAGCAGCACCCATCCGGGACACCGATCTAGCACAGATACGCAGTATTTT.

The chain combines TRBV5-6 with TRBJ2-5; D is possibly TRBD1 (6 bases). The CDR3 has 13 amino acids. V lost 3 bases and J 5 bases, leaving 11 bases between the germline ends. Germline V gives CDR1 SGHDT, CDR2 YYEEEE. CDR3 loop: CASSWNRVETQYF. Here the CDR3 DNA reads TGTGCCAGCAGCTGGAACAGGGTTGAGACCCAGTACTTC.

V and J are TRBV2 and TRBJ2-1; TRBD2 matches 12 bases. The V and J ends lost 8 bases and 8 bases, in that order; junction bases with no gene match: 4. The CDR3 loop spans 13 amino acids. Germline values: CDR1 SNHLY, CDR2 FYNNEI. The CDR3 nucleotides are TGTGCCAGCGGGACTAGCGGGTGGGATGAGCAGTTCTTC. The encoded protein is CASGTSGWDEQFF.

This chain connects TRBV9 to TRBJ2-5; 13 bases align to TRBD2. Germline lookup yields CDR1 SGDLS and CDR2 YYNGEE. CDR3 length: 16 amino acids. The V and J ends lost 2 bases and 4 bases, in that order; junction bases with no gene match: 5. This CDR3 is CASSVAGTSGAETQYF. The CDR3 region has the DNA TGTGCCAGCAGCGTCGCCGGGACTAGCGGGGCAGAGACCCAGTACTTC. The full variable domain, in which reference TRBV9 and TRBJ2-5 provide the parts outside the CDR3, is DSGVTQTPKHLITATGQRVTLRCSPRSGDLSVYWYQQSLDQGLQFLIQYYNGEERAKGNILERFSAQQFPDLHSELNLSSLELGDSALYFCASSVAGTSGAETQYFGPGTRLLVL.

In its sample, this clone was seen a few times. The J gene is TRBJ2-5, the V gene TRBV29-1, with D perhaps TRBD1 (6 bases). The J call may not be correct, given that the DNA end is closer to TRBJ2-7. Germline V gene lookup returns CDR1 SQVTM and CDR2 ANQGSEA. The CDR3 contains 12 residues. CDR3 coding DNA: TGCAGCGTAGAGGGGGTCCCCTACGAGCAGTACTTC. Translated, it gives CSVEGVPYEQYF.